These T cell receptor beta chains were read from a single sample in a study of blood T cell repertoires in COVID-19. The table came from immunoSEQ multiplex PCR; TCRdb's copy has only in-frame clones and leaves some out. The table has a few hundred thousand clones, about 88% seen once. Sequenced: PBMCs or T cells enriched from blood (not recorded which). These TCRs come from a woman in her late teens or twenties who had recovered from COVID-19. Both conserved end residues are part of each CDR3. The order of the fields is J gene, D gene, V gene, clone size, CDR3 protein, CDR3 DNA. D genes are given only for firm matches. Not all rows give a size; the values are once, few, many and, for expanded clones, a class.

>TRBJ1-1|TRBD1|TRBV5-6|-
CASSLAGGPEAFF
TGTGCCAGCAGCTTGGCAGGGGGCCCTGAAGCTTTCTTT
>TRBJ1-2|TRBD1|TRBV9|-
CASIPKDRVLSLSGYTF
TGTGCCAGCATCCCCAAAGACAGGGTTCTCTCCCTCAGTGGCTACACCTTC
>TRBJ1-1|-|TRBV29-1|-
CSVEAQGILTEAFF
TGCAGCGTTGAGGCGCAGGGGATCCTCACTGAAGCTTTCTTT
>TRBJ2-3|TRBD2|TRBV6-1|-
CASSEAAGSTDTQYF
TGTGCCAGCAGTGAAGCAGCGGGGAGCACAGATACGCAGTATTTT
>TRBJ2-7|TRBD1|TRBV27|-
CASSAIGQGSYEQYF
TGTGCCAGCAGTGCCATCGGACAGGGTTCCTACGAGCAGTACTTC
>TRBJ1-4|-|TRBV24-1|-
CATSDSENRFEKLFF
TGTGCCACCAGTGATTCGGAGAACCGGTTTGAAAAACTGTTTTTT
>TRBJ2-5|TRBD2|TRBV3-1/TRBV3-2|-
CASSEGLAGQGTQYF
TGTGCCAGCAGCGAAGGACTAGCGGGGCAGGGGACCCAGTACTTC
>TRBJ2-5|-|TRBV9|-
CASSRSSDQETQYF
TGTGCCAGCAGCCGAAGTTCAGACCAAGAGACCCAGTACTTC
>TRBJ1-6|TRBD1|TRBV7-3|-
CASSLLAGGSPLHF
TGTGCCAGCAGCTTACTGGCAGGGGGATCACCCCTCCACTTT
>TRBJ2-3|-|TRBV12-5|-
CASAPTRDTQYF
TGTGCTAGTGCCCCAACCCGGGATACGCAGTATTTT
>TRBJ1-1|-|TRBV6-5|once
CASTGLLGMNTEAFF
TGTGCCAGCACCGGACTATTGGGAATGAACACTGAAGCTTTCTTT
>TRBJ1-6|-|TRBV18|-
CASSPSAGNSPLHF
TGTGCCAGCTCACCCTCGGCGGGTAATTCACCCCTCCACTTT
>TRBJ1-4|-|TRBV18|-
CASSPRGTTNEKLFF
TGTGCCAGCTCACCACGGGGCACGACTAATGAAAAACTGTTTTTT
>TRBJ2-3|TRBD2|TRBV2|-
CASSEALLAGGRDTQYF
TGTGCCAGCAGTGAAGCGCTTCTAGCGGGGGGGCGAGATACGCAGTATTTT
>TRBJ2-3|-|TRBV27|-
CASSFFGGASTDTQYF
TGTGCCAGCAGTTTTTTCGGCGGGGCTAGCACAGATACGCAGTATTTT
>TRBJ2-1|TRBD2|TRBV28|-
CASSSSSGGPYNEQFF
TGTGCCAGCAGTTCGTCTAGCGGGGGGCCGTACAATGAGCAGTTCTTC
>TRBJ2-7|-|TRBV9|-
CASSVEIGSSYEQYF
TGTGCCAGCAGCGTAGAGATAGGGAGCTCCTACGAGCAGTACTTC
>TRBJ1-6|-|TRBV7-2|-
CASSSQNSPLHF
TGTGCCAGCAGCTCACAGAATTCACCCCTCCACTTT
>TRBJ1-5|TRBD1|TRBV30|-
CAWAAGGGQPQHF
TGTGCCTGGGCGGCAGGGGGAGGTCAGCCCCAGCATTTT
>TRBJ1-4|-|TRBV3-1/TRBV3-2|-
CASSQATVLVEKLFF
TGTGCCAGCAGCCAAGCTACGGTACTTGTTGAAAAACTGTTTTTT
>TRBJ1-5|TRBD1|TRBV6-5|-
CASCRSGTGQQPQHF
TGTGCCAGCTGTCGTTCCGGGACAGGTCAACAGCCCCAGCATTTT
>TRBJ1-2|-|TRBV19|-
CASSIGQTANYGYTF
TGTGCCAGTAGTATAGGACAGACCGCTAACTATGGCTACACCTTC
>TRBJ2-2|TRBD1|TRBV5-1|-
CASSWDREVSTGELFF
TGCGCCAGCAGCTGGGACAGGGAAGTAAGCACCGGGGAGCTGTTTTTT
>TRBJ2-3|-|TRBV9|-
CASSVARGAASTDTQYF
TGTGCCAGCAGCGTAGCACGGGGGGCTGCTAGCACAGATACGCAGTATTTT
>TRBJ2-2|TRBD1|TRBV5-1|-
CASTEQGAAGELFF
TGCGCCAGCACCGAACAGGGGGCGGCCGGGGAGCTGTTTTTT
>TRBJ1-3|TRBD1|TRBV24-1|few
CATSDPDRGKNTIYF
TGTGCCACCAGTGACCCGGACAGGGGAAAGAACACCATATATTTT
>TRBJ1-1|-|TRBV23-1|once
CARGPGGAFF
TGCGCCAGGGGACCCGGAGGGGCTTTCTTT
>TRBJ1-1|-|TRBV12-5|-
CASIRGVNTEAFF
TGTGCTAGTATCCGGGGGGTGAACACTGAAGCTTTCTTT
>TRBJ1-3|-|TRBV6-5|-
CASSPRGISGNTIYF
TGTGCCAGCAGCCCAAGGGGAATCTCTGGAAACACCATATATTTT
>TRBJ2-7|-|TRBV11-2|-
CASSPRGSYEQYF
TGTGCCAGCAGCCCCCGGGGCTCCTACGAGCAGTACTTC
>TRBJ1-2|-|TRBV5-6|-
CASSSTDYGYTF
TGTGCCAGCAGCTCGACAGACTATGGCTACACCTTC
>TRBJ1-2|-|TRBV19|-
CASSIDHVLPDFDYGYTF
TGTGCCAGTAGTATAGATCACGTATTGCCGGACTTCGACTATGGCTACACCTTC
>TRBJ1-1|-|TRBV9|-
CASSAGVTEAFF
TGTGCCAGCAGCGCCGGGGTCACTGAAGCTTTCTTT
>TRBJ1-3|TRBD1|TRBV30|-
CAWSRRGQGLLGNTIYF
TGTGCCTGGAGTCGCCGGGGACAGGGCCTGCTCGGAAACACCATATATTTT
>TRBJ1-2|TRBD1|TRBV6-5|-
CASSNDRGYGYTF
TGTGCCAGCAGTAATGACAGGGGATATGGCTACACCTTC
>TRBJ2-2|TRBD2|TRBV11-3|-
CASSFSPLAGAGTGELFF
TGTGCCAGCAGCTTTAGTCCCCTAGCGGGGGCAGGGACCGGGGAGCTGTTTTTT
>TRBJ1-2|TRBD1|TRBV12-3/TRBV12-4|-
CASGTVVGYTF
TGTGCCAGCGGGACAGTCGTCGGCTACACCTTC
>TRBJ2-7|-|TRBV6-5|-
CASMADTTGEQYF
TGTGCCAGCATGGCGGACACCACTGGGGAGCAGTACTTC
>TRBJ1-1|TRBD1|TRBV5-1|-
CASSRTGSNTEAFF
TGCGCCAGCAGCCGGACAGGTTCGAACACTGAAGCTTTCTTT
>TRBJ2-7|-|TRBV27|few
CASSLYPSEQYF
TGTGCCAGCAGTTTATATCCGAGCGAGCAGTACTTC
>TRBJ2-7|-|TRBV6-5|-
CASRRDGSYEQYF
TGTGCCAGCAGGCGGGACGGATCCTACGAGCAGTACTTC
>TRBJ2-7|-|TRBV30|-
CAWNQGVSYEQYF
TGTGCCTGGAATCAAGGAGTCTCCTACGAGCAGTACTTC
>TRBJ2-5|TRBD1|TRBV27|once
CASSLSTGGRETQYF
TGTGCCAGCAGTTTATCGACAGGGGGCCGGGAGACCCAGTACTTC
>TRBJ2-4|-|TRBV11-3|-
CASSLRYRFGKNIQYF
TGTGCCAGCAGCCTTCGATACCGGTTCGGCAAAAACATTCAGTACTTC
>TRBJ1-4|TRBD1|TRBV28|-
CASTRTGLPEKLFF
TGTGCCAGCACCAGGACAGGGTTACCTGAAAAACTGTTTTTT
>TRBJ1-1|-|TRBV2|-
CASQTVMNTEAFF
TGTGCCAGCCAGACAGTAATGAACACTGAAGCTTTCTTT
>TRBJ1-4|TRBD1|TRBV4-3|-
CASSQDWTGHEKLFF
TGCGCCAGCAGCCAAGACTGGACAGGACACGAAAAACTGTTTTTT
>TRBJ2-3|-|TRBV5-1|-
CASSLDRAIGTDTQYF
TGCGCCAGCAGCTTGGACAGGGCGATCGGCACAGATACGCAGTATTTT
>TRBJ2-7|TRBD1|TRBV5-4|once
CASSDPGQGAYEQYF
TGTGCCAGCAGCGACCCGGGACAGGGGGCCTACGAGCAGTACTTC
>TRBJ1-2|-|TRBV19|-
CASSTAGHYGYTF
TGTGCCAGTAGTACAGCAGGGCACTATGGCTACACCTTC
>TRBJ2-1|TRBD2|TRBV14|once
CASSQFSGGAADEQFF
TGTGCCAGCAGCCAGTTTAGCGGGGGGGCCGCGGATGAGCAGTTCTTC
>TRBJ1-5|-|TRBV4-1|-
CASSQDPIYRVGSNQPQHF
TGCGCCAGCAGCCAAGACCCAATTTACAGGGTTGGGAGCAATCAGCCCCAGCATTTT
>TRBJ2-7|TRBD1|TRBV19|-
CASSGDRAKGRYEQYF
TGTGCCAGTAGTGGGGACAGGGCAAAGGGGCGCTACGAGCAGTACTTC
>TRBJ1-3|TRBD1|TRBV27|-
CASRPWGQGPGNTIYF
TGTGCCAGCAGACCGTGGGGACAGGGGCCTGGAAACACCATATATTTT
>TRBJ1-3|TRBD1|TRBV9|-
CASSASTGGIGNTIYF
TGTGCCAGCAGCGCTTCGACAGGGGGCATTGGAAACACCATATATTTT